This T cell receptor (beta chain) was captured by sequencing in a study of blood T cell repertoires in COVID-19. Turning to the study itself: COVID-19 samples, acute and convalescent, were from the United States, Italy and Spain.

In the source study's methods: How many nucleated cells were present was estimated from reference gene primer amplification. TCRdb's copy holds only in-frame clones and misses some; the assay was immunoSEQ multiplex PCR. From that table come the V and J calls and clone size; the DNA was used to work out D and trimming. The sample has roughly 250,000 clones; over 80% are singletons. The CDR3 is made up of 17 amino acids. The chain recombines TRBV21-1 with TRBJ1-4. TRBV21-1 is assigned pseudogene status. The material sequenced was peripheral blood. The sequence was collected from a woman aged 60-75 years with active or convalescent COVID-19. This CDR3 is CASSKFCESATNEKLFF. The CDR3 coding sequence is TGTGCCAGCAGCAAATTTTGCGAAAGTGCGACTAATGAAAAACTGTTTTTT.